Sequencing of this TCR beta chain was carried out in a study of cytotoxic CD8 clonotypes in ibrutinib-treated CLL. Only in-frame clones appear in the TCRdb table, and some are missing; sequencing was by immunoSEQ multiplex PCR. Here the sample spans fewer than 25,000 clones, about two thirds being singletons. The CDR3 loop spans 14 amino acids. J lost 4 bases, V lost 4 bases, and 5 bases had no gene match. Germline loops: CDR1 SGHRS, CDR2 YFSETQ. This sequence was found in a human donor with chronic lymphocytic leukemia. The J gene is TRBJ2-3, the V gene TRBV5-1; 8 bases agree with TRBD2. The source was PBMCs, collected after 24 months of ibrutinib treatment. The CDR3 spells CASSEERGPDTQYF. The CDR3 nucleotides are TGCGCCAGCAGCGAAGAGCGGGGGCCAGATACGCAGTATTTT. Combining the CDR3 with reference TRBV5-1 and TRBJ2-3 gives the whole variable domain KAGVTQTPRYLIKTRGQQVTLSCSPISGHRSVSWYQQTPGQGLQFLFEYFSETQRNKGNFPGRFSGRQFSNSRSEMNVSTLELGDSALYLCASSEERGPDTQYFGPGTRLTVL.